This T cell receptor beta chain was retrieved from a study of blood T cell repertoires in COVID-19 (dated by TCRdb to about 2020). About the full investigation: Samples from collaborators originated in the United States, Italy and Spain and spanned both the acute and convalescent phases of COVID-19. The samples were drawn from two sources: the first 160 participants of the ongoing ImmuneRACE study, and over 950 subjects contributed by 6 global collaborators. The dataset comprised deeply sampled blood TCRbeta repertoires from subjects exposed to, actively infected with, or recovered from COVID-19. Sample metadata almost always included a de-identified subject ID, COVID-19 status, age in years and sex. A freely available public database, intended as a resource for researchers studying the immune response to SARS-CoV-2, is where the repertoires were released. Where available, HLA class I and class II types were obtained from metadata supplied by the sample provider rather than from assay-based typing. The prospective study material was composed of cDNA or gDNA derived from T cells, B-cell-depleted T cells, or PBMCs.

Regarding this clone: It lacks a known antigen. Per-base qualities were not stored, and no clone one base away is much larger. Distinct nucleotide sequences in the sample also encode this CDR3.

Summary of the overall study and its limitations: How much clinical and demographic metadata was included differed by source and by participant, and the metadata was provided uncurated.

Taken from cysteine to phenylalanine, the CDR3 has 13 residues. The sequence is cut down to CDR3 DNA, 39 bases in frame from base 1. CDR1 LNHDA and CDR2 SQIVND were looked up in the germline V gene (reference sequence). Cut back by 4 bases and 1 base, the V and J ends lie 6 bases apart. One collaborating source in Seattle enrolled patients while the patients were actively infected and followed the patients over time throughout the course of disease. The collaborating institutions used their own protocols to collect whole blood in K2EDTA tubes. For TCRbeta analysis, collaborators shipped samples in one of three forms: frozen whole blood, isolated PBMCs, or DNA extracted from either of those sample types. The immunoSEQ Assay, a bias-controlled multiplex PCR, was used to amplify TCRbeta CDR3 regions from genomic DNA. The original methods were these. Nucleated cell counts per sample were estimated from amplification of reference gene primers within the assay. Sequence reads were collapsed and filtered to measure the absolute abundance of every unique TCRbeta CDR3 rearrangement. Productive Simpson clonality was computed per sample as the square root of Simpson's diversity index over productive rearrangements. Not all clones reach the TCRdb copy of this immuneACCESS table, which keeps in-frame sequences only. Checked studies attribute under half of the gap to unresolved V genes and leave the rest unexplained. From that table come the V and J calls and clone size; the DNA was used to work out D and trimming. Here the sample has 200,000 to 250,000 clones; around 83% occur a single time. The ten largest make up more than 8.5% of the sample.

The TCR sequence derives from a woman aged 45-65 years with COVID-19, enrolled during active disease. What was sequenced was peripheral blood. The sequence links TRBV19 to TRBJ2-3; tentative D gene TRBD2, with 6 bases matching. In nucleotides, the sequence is TGTGCCAGTAGTACGGGGGGCACAGATACGCAGTATTTT. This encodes CASSTGGTDTQYF.